These 9 T cell receptor beta chains originate from one sample sequenced in a study of blood T cell repertoires in COVID-19. TCRdb's table, derived via immunoSEQ multiplex PCR, lists solely in-frame clones and lacks some. The sample has some 300,000 clones, roughly 87% seen once. The sequencing input was PBMCs or T cells enriched from blood (not recorded which). The receptors stem from a woman aged 25 to 39 who had recovered from COVID-19.

The chain carries TRBV27 and TRBJ2-7, with TRBD1 matching over 8 bases. CDR1 is MNHEY, CDR2 SMNVEV, per germline (reference sequence). This CDR3 is 14 amino acids long. With V trimmed by 4 bases and J by 4 bases, 6 bases remained unmatched. The DNA of the CDR3 is TGTGCCAGCAGTTCCCGGACAGGGCAATACGAGCAGTACTTC. Protein sequence: CASSSRTGQYEQYF.

This rearrangement joins TRBV2 to TRBJ2-5; a possible D gene is TRBD2 (5 bases). CDR3 length: 14 residues. Trimming took 7 bases from V and 2 from J, leaving 14 bases between them. In germline, CDR1 is SNHLY, CDR2 FYNNEI. CDR3 loop: CASIHGLTQETQYF. Written as DNA, the CDR3 is TGTGCCAGCATACACGGACTCACTCAAGAGACCCAGTACTTC.

The chain has TRBV7-8 and TRBJ2-3; D may be TRBD1 (5 bases). Trimming removed 1 base at V and 5 bases at J, with 25 bases between. Germline V gene sequence: CDR1 SGHVS, CDR2 FQNEAQ. CDR3 length: 19 amino acids. As DNA, the CDR3 is TGTGCCAGCAGCTTAGGGGGCTCGGTAGGACACCGGAGTGTAGATACGCAGTATTTT. This encodes CASSLGGSVGHRSVDTQYF.

This CDR3 is CASSYRAQGARDEQYF. Written as DNA, the CDR3 is TGTGCCAGCAGCTACAGAGCACAGGGGGCGCGCGACGAGCAGTACTTC. The chain recombines TRBV7-8 with TRBJ2-7; 9 bases line up with TRBD1. CDR3 length: 16 residues. Trimming cost V 4 bases and J 5 bases; bases outside gene matches: 12. Germline V CDR1 and CDR2: SGHVS, FQNEAQ.

The chain uses TRBV12-3 or TRBV12-4 and TRBJ2-5, with TRBD1 as a possible D gene (6 bases). This CDR3 is built from 12 residues. V was shortened by 8 bases and J by 5 bases, with 12 bases between the two germline ends. The CDR3: CASEGVAETQYF. In DNA form, the CDR3 reads TGTGCCAGCGAGGGGGTCGCGGAGACCCAGTACTTC.

The CDR3 is CASSPGGNYGYTF. CDR3 DNA sequence: TGCGCCAGCAGCCCGGGGGGGAACTATGGCTACACCTTC. This rearrangement joins TRBV5-1 to TRBJ1-2; a weak D match, TRBD1 (5 bases). The CDR3 runs 13 residues. Germline V lookup: CDR1 SGHRS, CDR2 YFSETQ. V was clipped by 4 bases and J by 2 bases, with 9 bases between them.

Notes on this clone: Additional DNA sequences in this sample encode the identical CDR3. This chain links TRBV5-6 with TRBJ2-7; D is unclear. The V gene's germline CDR1 is SGHDT and CDR2 YYEEEE. V was cut by 0 bases and J by 4 bases, with 5 bases left in between. The CDR3 totals 12 residues. Written as DNA, the CDR3 is TGTGCCAGCAGCTTGGGTCTATACGAGCAGTACTTC. Encoded protein: CASSLGLYEQYF.

This clone was recorded only once. V is TRBV5-1 and J is TRBJ2-5; TRBD1 is a possible D gene (6 bases). This CDR3 has 16 residues. The V gene lost 4 bases and the J gene lost 7 bases, with 23 bases spanning the gap. Germline V gene sequence: CDR1 SGHRS, CDR2 YFSETQ. The CDR3 spells CASSPDRQAPPGTQYF. The CDR3 region has the DNA TGCGCCAGCAGCCCTGACAGGCAAGCCCCTCCGGGGACCCAGTACTTC.

This rearrangement joins TRBV19 to TRBJ2-6, with TRBD1 matching 10 bases. J was trimmed by 3 bases and V by 8 bases; bases with no gene match: 7. The CDR3 has 16 amino acids. Germline V lookup: CDR1 LNHDA, CDR2 SQIVND (reference sequence). The CDR3 here is CASWDRGKDGANVLTF. The CDR3 DNA sequence: TGTGCCAGTTGGGACAGGGGAAAGGATGGGGCCAACGTCCTGACTTTC. The full variable domain, rest sourced from reference TRBV19 and TRBJ2-6, is DGGITQSPKYLFRKEGQNVTLSCEQNLNHDAMYWYRQDPGQGLRLIYYSQIVNDFQKGDIAEGYSVSREKKESFPLTVTSAQKNPTAFYLCASWDRGKDGANVLTFGAGSRLTVL.